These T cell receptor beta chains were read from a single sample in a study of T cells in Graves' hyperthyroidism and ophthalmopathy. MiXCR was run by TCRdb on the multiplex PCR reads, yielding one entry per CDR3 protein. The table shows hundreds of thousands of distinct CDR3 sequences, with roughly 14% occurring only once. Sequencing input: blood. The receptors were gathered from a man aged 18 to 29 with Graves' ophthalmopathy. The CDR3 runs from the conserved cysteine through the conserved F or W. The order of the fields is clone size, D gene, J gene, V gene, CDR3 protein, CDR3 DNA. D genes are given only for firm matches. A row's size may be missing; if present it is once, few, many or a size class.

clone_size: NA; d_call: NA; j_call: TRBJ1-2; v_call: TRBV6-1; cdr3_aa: CASRPPGPNSNYGYTF; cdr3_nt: TGTGCCAGCAGACCCCCGGGACCAAATTCTAACTATGGCTACACCTTC
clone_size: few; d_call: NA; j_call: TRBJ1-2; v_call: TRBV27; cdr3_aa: CASSFRAGHGYTF; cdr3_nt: TGTGCCAGCAGTTTTCGGGCAGGGCATGGCTACACCTTC
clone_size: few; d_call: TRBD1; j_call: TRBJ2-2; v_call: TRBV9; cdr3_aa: CASSVRDRVIGELFF; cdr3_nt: TGTGCCAGCAGCGTACGGGACAGGGTTATCGGGGAGCTGTTTTTT
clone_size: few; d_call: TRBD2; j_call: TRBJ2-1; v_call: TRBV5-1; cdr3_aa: CASRRVAGGLGEQFF; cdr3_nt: TGCGCCAGCAGGCGTGTAGCGGGGGGCCTGGGCGAGCAGTTCTTC
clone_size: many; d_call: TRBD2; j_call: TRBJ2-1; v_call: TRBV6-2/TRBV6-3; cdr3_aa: CASSYSRSRLAGDEQFF; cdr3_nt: TGTGCCAGCAGTTACTCGAGATCCCGACTAGCGGGGGATGAGCAGTTCTTC
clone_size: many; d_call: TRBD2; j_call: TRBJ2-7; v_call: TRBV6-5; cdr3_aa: CASSYLADSYEQYF; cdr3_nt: TGTGCCAGCAGTTACCTAGCGGACTCCTACGAGCAGTACTTC
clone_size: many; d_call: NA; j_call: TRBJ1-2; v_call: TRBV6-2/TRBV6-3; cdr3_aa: CASSYWSGYGYTF; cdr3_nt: TGTGCCAGCAGTTACTGGTCGGGCTATGGCTACACCTTC
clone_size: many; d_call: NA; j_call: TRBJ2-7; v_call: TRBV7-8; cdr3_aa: CASSLAAGQGSYEQYF; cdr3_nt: TGTGCCAGCAGCTTAGCTGCGGGACAAGGATCCTACGAGCAGTACTTC
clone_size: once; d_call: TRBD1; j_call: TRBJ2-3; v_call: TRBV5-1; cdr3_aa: CASSLGTGRDTQYF; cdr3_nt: TGCGCCAGCAGCTTGGGGACAGGGAGAGATACGCAGTATTTT
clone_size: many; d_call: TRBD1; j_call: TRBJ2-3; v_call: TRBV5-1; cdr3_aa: CASSLGTGSSTDTQYF; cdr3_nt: TGCGCCAGCAGCTTGGGGACAGGGTCTAGCACAGATACGCAGTATTTT
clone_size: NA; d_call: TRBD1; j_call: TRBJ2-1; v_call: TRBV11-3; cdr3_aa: CASSVNRGVGYNEQFF; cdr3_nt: TGTGCCAGCAGCGTAAACAGGGGGGTCGGCTACAATGAGCAGTTCTTC
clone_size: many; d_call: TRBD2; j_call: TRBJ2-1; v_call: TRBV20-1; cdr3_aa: CSGLADYNEQFF; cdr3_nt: TGCAGTGGACTAGCGGACTACAATGAGCAGTTCTTC
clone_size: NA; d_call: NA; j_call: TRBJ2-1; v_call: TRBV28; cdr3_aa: CASTIVSGTQQFF; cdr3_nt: TGTGCCAGCACCATTGTATCGGGGACTCAGCAGTTCTTC
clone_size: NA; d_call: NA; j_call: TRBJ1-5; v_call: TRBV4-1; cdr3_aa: CASSQEGLRGPQHF; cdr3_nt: TGCGCCAGCAGCCAAGAAGGCCTGCGGGGGCCCCAGCATTTT
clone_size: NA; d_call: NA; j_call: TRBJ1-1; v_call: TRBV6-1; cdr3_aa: CASRISGTTLGTEAFF; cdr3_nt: TGTGCCAGCCGAATTTCCGGGACCACCTTGGGGACTGAAGCTTTCTTT
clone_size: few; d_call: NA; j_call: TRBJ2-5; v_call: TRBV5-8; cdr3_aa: CASSLEHQETQYF; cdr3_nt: TGTGCCAGCAGCCTGGAGCACCAAGAGACCCAGTACTTC
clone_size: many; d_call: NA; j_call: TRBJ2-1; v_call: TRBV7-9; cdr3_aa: CASGGGNEQFF; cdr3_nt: TGTGCCAGCGGCGGAGGCAATGAGCAGTTCTTC
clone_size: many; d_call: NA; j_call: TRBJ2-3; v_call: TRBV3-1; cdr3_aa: CASSHAQSTDTQYF; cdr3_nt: TGTGCCAGCAGCCATGCCCAGAGCACAGATACGCAGTATTTT
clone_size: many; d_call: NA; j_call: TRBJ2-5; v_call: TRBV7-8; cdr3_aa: CASSPPDSPPKTQYF; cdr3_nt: TGTGCCAGCAGCCCCCCGGACTCCCCCCCGAAGACCCAGTACTTC
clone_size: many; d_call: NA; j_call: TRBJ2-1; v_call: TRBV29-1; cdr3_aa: CSAGKGGDEQFF; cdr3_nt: TGCAGCGCCGGGAAGGGGGGCGATGAGCAGTTCTTC
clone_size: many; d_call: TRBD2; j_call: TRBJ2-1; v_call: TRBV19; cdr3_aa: CASTSGGAGNEQFF; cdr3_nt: TGTGCCAGTACCAGCGGGGGGGCCGGCAATGAGCAGTTCTTC
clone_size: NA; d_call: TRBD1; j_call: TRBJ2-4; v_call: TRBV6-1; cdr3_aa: CASRDRVTKNIQYF; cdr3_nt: TGTGCCAGCAGGGACAGGGTGACCAAAAACATTCAGTACTTC